This TCR beta chain derives from a study of blood T cell repertoires in COVID-19. Authors' processing steps: Scientists estimated how many nucleated cells there were by amplifying reference gene primers. Repertoires were generated with immunoSEQ multiplex PCR, while TCRdb's copy carries only in-frame clones and drops some. V and J calls and clone size come straight from that table; D and trimming were deduced from the DNA. This sample has roughly 140,000 clones, with around 81% found just once. In its sample, this clone is medium-sized (0.01 to 0.1%). What was sequenced was peripheral blood. The source is a human donor in a cohort sampled during active COVID-19.

CDR3 protein: CASNLLAGRTSDTQYF. Here the CDR3 DNA reads TGTGCCAGCAACCTACTAGCGGGAAGAACTTCGGATACGCAGTATTTT. The chain has TRBV11-2 and TRBJ2-3, with TRBD2 identical over 10 bases. The CDR3 loop spans 16 amino acids. V gave up 7 bases and J gave up 6 bases; unmatched junction bases: 13. Germline CDR1 SGHAT, CDR2 FQNNGV. Full variable domain (missing parts from reference TRBV11-2 and TRBJ2-3): EAGVAQSPRYKIIEKRQSVAFWCNPISGHATLYWYQQILGQGPKLLIQFQNNGVVDDSQLPKDRFSAERLKGVDSTLKIQPAKLEDSAVYLCASNLLAGRTSDTQYFGPGTRLTVL.